These T cell receptor beta chains were read from a single sample in a study of blood T cell repertoires in COVID-19. The method was immunoSEQ multiplex PCR; TCRdb's version includes in-frame clones alone and lacks a portion of them. This table holds 35,000 to 55,000 clones, 70% to 90% found once. The sample taken for sequencing was peripheral blood. All receptors come from a woman in her 70s in a cohort sampled during active COVID-19. Each CDR3 is given with its conserved first and last residue. A D gene is named only where the DNA matches it firmly. Some rows have no size entry. The others give once, few or many, or a class for an expanded clone.

V	size	D	J	CDR3	DNA
TRBV5-6	once	TRBD1	TRBJ2-7	CASSLLSTGSASF	TGTGCCAGCAGCTTGCTCTCGACAGGGTCAGCCTCCTTC
TRBV24-1	NA	TRBD1	TRBJ2-7	CATSEPGGYEQYF	TGTGCCACCAGTGAGCCAGGGGGCTACGAGCAGTACTTC
TRBV18	NA	NA	TRBJ2-3	CASSPLRDTTDTQYF	TGTGCCAGCTCACCACTTAGGGACACTACAGATACGCAGTATTTT
TRBV4-3	NA	NA	TRBJ1-1	CASSQMGTEAFF	TGCGCCAGCAGCCAGATGGGGACAGAAGCTTTCTTT
TRBV12-3/TRBV12-4	NA	TRBD1	TRBJ1-1	CASSLGQATEAFF	TGTGCCAGCAGTCTTGGACAGGCCACTGAAGCTTTCTTT
TRBV27	NA	TRBD1	TRBJ2-1	CASSLSFGTVYNEQFF	TGTGCCAGCAGTCTAAGCTTCGGGACAGTATACAATGAGCAGTTCTTC
TRBV7-2	NA	NA	TRBJ2-7	CASSLVTGSRYEQYF	TGTGCCAGCAGCTTAGTCACAGGGAGTCGCTACGAGCAGTACTTC
TRBV30	NA	NA	TRBJ1-4	CAWRQGRATNEKLFF	TGTGCCTGGAGACAGGGCCGTGCAACTAATGAAAAACTGTTTTTT
TRBV11-1	NA	TRBD1	TRBJ1-1	CASSLRTGWDTEAFF	TGTGCCAGCAGCCTTAGGACAGGGTGGGACACTGAAGCTTTCTTT
TRBV18	NA	TRBD2	TRBJ2-1	CASSTGLAAVRSNEQFF	TGTGCCAGCTCAACAGGACTAGCGGCCGTTAGGAGCAATGAGCAGTTCTTC
TRBV5-1	NA	TRBD1	TRBJ2-1	CASSLSTGVVDEQFF	TGCGCCAGCAGCTTGAGTACAGGGGTGGTTGATGAGCAGTTCTTC
TRBV19	NA	NA	TRBJ1-5	CASGAYQPQHF	TGTGCCAGTGGGGCCTATCAGCCCCAGCATTTT
TRBV6-5	once	NA	TRBJ1-1	CATNREGTEAFF	TGTGCCACCAACAGGGAGGGGACTGAAGCTTTCTTT
TRBV11-2	NA	TRBD1	TRBJ1-2	CASSLGTGGAEGYTF	TGTGCCAGCAGCTTAGGTACAGGGGGCGCGGAGGGCTACACCTTC
TRBV30	NA	NA	TRBJ1-1	CAWAGGLTEAFF	TGTGCCTGGGCGGGGGGGCTCACTGAAGCTTTCTTT
TRBV19	NA	TRBD2	TRBJ2-2	CASISSGSWNTGELFF	TGTGCCAGTATCTCTAGCGGGAGTTGGAACACCGGGGAGCTGTTTTTT
TRBV19	NA	NA	TRBJ1-5	CASSMFAPGSGQPQHF	TGTGCCAGTAGTATGTTCGCCCCAGGGTCTGGGCAGCCCCAGCATTTT
TRBV4-1	NA	NA	TRBJ2-1	CASSQVPTAAGNEQFF	TGCGCCAGCAGCCAGGTCCCTACGGCAGCGGGCAATGAGCAGTTCTTC
TRBV7-8	NA	NA	TRBJ2-7	CASRISGTIYEQYF	TGTGCCAGCAGGATTTCCGGGACAATTTACGAGCAGTACTTC
TRBV12-3/TRBV12-4	NA	NA	TRBJ2-7	CASSLQGTYEQYF	TGTGCCAGCAGTTTACAGGGAACCTACGAGCAGTACTTC
TRBV27	NA	NA	TRBJ1-6	CASSLNPAGNSPLHF	TGTGCCAGCAGTTTAAATCCGGCAGGAAATTCACCCCTCCACTTT
TRBV11-2	NA	TRBD1	TRBJ1-4	CASSPGTANEKLFF	TGTGCCAGCAGCCCCGGGACAGCTAATGAAAAACTGTTTTTT
TRBV3-1/TRBV3-2	NA	TRBD2	TRBJ2-1	CASSQVHRAGGHLRFSYNEQFF	TGTGCCAGCAGCCAAGTACATAGAGCGGGAGGACATCTACGTTTCTCCTACAATGAGCAGTTCTTC
TRBV29-1	many	TRBD1	TRBJ1-2	CSVEVGQGYGYTF	TGCAGCGTTGAAGTGGGACAGGGGTATGGCTACACCTTC
TRBV6-2/TRBV6-3	NA	NA	TRBJ2-3	CASSGGNGLPNEDTQYF	TGTGCCAGCAGTGGGGGGAATGGACTCCCTAACGAGGATACGCAGTATTTT
TRBV5-8	once	NA	TRBJ1-5	CASSFRGSSNQPQHF	TGTGCCAGCAGCTTTCGGGGTTCTAGCAATCAGCCCCAGCATTTT
TRBV6-5	NA	NA	TRBJ2-7	CASRFTGLSSYEQYF	TGTGCCAGCAGATTTACAGGGCTGAGCTCCTACGAGCAGTACTTC
TRBV9	NA	TRBD1	TRBJ1-5	CASSLGTGNQPQHF	TGTGCCAGCAGCCTCGGGACAGGGAATCAGCCCCAGCATTTT
TRBV7-8	NA	TRBD1	TRBJ2-7	CASSPGQTYEQYF	TGTGCCAGCAGCCCGGGACAGACCTACGAGCAGTACTTC
TRBV7-3	NA	NA	TRBJ2-3	CASSFGGNTDTQYF	TGTGCCAGCAGCTTCGGCGGGAACACAGATACGCAGTATTTT
TRBV18	NA	TRBD1	TRBJ2-7	CASSSMAGTGGNEQYF	TGTGCCAGCTCGTCCATGGCCGGGACAGGGGGAAACGAGCAGTACTTC
TRBV9	NA	TRBD1	TRBJ1-6	CASSAHTGTGPLGF	TGTGCCAGCAGCGCTCACACCGGGACAGGGCCTCTGGGTTTT
TRBV11-3	NA	NA	TRBJ2-2	CASSFESTRGNGELFF	TGTGCCAGCAGCTTCGAAAGCACCCGGGGGAACGGGGAGCTGTTTTTT
TRBV2	NA	NA	TRBJ2-7	CASGGWEGQVPYEQYF	TGTGCCAGCGGAGGGTGGGAGGGACAGGTCCCCTACGAGCAGTACTTC
TRBV27	NA	TRBD2	TRBJ2-7	CASSPGTGGSEQYF	TGTGCCAGCAGTCCCGGGACGGGGGGAAGCGAGCAGTACTTC
TRBV2	NA	NA	TRBJ1-4	CASSGGNEKLFF	TGTGCCAGCAGCGGGGGTAATGAAAAACTGTTTTTT
TRBV3-1/TRBV3-2	many	TRBD1	TRBJ1-6	CASSQTPGTGYNSPLHF	TGTGCCAGCAGCCAGACTCCTGGGACAGGGTATAATTCACCCCTCCACTTT
TRBV7-9	few	TRBD2	TRBJ2-7	CASTEGLAGVF	TGTGCCAGCACCGAGGGACTAGCTGGAGTCTTC
TRBV7-9	NA	TRBD2	TRBJ2-7	CASSSGLATYEQYF	TGTGCCAGCAGCTCGGGACTAGCGACCTACGAGCAGTACTTC
TRBV5-4	NA	NA	TRBJ2-5	CASSSKQGTGETQYF	TGTGCCAGCAGCTCTAAACAGGGCACGGGGGAGACCCAGTACTTC
TRBV7-9	once	TRBD1	TRBJ1-5	CASSQGTGNQPQHF	TGTGCCAGCAGCCAGGGGACAGGGAATCAGCCCCAGCATTTT
TRBV4-1	NA	TRBD2	TRBJ2-7	CASSQADSGSYEQYF	TGCGCCAGCAGCCAAGCTGATAGCGGGAGTTACGAGCAGTACTTC
TRBV28	few	NA	TRBJ1-3	CASRLQGSGNTIYF	TGTGCCAGCAGACTTCAGGGCTCTGGAAACACCATATATTTT
TRBV9	NA	NA	TRBJ1-1	CASSVGGTANTEAFF	TGTGCCAGCAGCGTAGGGGGCACAGCCAACACTGAAGCTTTCTTT
TRBV6-2/TRBV6-3	NA	TRBD1	TRBJ2-3	CASSRDRVEADTQYF	TGTGCCAGCAGTCGGGACAGGGTAGAGGCAGATACGCAGTATTTT
TRBV9	many	TRBD1	TRBJ2-2	CASSAVTGGETGELFF	TGTGCCAGCAGCGCTGTGACAGGGGGGGAGACCGGGGAGCTGTTTTTT
TRBV30	NA	TRBD1	TRBJ1-4	CAWTPGQNEKLFF	TGTGCCTGGACCCCGGGACAGAATGAAAAACTGTTTTTT
TRBV27	NA	TRBD2	TRBJ2-2	CASSLAPGGTGELFF	TGTGCCAGCAGTTTGGCCCCGGGGGGCACCGGGGAGCTGTTTTTT
TRBV5-1	NA	TRBD1	TRBJ2-5	CASSSDRVETQYF	TGCGCCAGCAGCTCCGACAGGGTGGAGACCCAGTACTTC
TRBV7-9	NA	NA	TRBJ2-1	CASSLENEQFF	TGTGCCAGCAGCCTCGAGAATGAGCAGTTCTTC
TRBV7-2	few	TRBD2	TRBJ2-7	CASSLASGGSYEQYF	TGTGCCAGCAGCTTAGCTAGCGGGGGGTCCTACGAGCAGTACTTC
TRBV28	few	NA	TRBJ2-2	CASTGGGVGTGELFF	TGTGCCAGCACAGGAGGGGGCGTGGGAACCGGGGAGCTGTTTTTT
TRBV7-2	NA	NA	TRBJ2-5	CASSLVGGGQETQYF	TGTGCCAGCAGCTTAGTGGGAGGGGGGCAAGAGACCCAGTACTTC
TRBV7-2	NA	NA	TRBJ1-1	CASSFQAGNTEAFF	TGTGCCAGCAGCTTCCAAGCAGGGAACACTGAAGCTTTCTTT